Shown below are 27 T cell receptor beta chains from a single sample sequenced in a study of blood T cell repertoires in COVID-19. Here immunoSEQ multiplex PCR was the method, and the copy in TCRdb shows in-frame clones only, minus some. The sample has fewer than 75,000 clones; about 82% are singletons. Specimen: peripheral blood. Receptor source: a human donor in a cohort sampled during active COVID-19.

CDR3 residues: CASSLDQGSSYNEQFF. CDR3 in DNA: TGCGCCAGCAGCTTGGATCAGGGGAGCTCCTACAATGAGCAGTTCTTC. The chain is built from TRBV5-1 and TRBJ2-1; tentatively, D is TRBD1 (6 bases). There are 16 residues in the CDR3. Germline-derived CDR1 and CDR2 are SGHRS and YFSETQ. V was clipped by 0 bases and J by 0 bases, with 10 bases between them.

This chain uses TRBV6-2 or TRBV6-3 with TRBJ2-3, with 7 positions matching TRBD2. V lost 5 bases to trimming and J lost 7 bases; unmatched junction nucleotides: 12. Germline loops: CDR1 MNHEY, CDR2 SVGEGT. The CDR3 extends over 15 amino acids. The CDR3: CASSTIVSGANTQYF. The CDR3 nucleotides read TGTGCCAGCAGTACTATAGTGAGCGGGGCCAATACGCAGTATTTT.

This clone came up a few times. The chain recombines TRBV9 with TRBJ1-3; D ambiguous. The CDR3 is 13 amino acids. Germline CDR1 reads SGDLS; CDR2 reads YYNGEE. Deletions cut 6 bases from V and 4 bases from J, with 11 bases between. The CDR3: CASTDVRGNTIYF. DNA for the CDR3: TGTGCCAGCACCGATGTGAGGGGAAACACCATATATTTT. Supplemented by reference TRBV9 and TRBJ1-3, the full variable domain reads DSGVTQTPKHLITATGQRVTLRCSPRSGDLSVYWYQQSLDQGLQFLIQYYNGEERAKGNILERFSAQQFPDLHSELNLSSLELGDSALYFCASTDVRGNTIYFGEGSWLTVV.

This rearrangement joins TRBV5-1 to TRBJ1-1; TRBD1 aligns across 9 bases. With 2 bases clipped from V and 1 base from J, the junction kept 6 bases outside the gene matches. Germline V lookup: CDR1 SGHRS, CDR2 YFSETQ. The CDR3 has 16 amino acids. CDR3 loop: CASSLGTGRGNTEAFF. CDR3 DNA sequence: TGCGCCAGCAGCTTAGGGACAGGGAGGGGGAACACTGAAGCTTTCTTT.

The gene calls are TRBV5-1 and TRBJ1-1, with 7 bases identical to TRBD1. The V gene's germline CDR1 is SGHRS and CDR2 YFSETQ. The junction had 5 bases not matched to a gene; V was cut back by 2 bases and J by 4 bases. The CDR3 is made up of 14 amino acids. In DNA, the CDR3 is TGCGCCAGCAGCTTTAACAGGGGAATCACTGAAGCTTTCTTT. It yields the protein CASSFNRGITEAFF.

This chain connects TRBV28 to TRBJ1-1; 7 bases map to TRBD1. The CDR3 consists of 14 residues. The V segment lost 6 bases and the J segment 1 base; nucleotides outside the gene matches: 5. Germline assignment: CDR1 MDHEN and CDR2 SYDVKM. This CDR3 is CASRPQGENTEAFF. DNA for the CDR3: TGTGCCAGCAGACCGCAGGGGGAGAACACTGAAGCTTTCTTT.

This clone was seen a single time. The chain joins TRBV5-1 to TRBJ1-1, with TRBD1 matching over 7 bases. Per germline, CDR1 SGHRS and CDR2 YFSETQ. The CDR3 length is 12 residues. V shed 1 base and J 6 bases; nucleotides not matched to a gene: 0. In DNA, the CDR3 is TGCGCCAGCAGCTTGACAGGGGCTGAAGCTTTCTTT. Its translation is CASSLTGAEAFF.

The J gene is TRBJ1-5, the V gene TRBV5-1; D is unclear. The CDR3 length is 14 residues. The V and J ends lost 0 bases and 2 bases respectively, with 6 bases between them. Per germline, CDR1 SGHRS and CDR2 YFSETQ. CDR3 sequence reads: CASSLDGGNQPQHF. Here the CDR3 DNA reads TGCGCCAGCAGCTTGGACGGGGGCAATCAGCCCCAGCATTTT.

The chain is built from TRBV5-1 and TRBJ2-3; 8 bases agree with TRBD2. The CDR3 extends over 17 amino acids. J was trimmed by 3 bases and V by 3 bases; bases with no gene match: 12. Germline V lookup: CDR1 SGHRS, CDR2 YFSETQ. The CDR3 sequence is CASSSLAGGTNTDTQYF. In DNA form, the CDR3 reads TGCGCCAGCAGCTCCCTGGCGGGGGGTACGAATACAGATACGCAGTATTTT.

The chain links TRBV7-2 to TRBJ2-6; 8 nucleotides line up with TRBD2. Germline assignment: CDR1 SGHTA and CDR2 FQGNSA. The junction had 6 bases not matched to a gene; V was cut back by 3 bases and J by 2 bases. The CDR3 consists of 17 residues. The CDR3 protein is CASSFTGTRTGANVLTF. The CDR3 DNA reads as TGTGCCAGCAGCTTTACCGGGACTAGGACTGGGGCCAACGTCCTGACTTTC.

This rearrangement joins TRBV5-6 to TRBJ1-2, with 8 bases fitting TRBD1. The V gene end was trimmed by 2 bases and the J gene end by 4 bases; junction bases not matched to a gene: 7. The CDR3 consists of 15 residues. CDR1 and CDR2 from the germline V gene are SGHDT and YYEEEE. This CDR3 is CASSLPTGETYGYTF. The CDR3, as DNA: TGTGCCAGCAGCTTACCGACAGGGGAAACCTATGGCTACACCTTC.

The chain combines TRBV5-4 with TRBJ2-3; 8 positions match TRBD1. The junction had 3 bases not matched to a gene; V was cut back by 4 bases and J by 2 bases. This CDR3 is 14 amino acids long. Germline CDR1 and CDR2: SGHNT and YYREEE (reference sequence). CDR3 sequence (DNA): TGTGCCAGCAGCGTGGGACAGGACACAGATACGCAGTATTTT. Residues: CASSVGQDTDTQYF.

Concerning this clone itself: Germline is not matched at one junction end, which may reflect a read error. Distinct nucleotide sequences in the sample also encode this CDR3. CDR3 DNA sequence: TGTGCCAGCAGCTTGGGGCGGGGGGTCGCCTCCTATGAGCAGTACTTC. Translating gives CASSLGRGVASYEQYF. The chain has TRBV7-9 and TRBJ2-7; TRBD2 aligns across 8 bases. The CDR3 consists of 16 residues. CDR1 is SEHNR and CDR2 is FQNEAQ in the germline V gene (reference sequence).

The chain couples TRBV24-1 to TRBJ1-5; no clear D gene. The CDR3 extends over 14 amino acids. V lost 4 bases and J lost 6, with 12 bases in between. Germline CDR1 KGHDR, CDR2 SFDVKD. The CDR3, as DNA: TGTGCCACCAGTGAGGAGGGCGGCAGTCAGCCCCAGCATTTT. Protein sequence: CATSEEGGSQPQHF.

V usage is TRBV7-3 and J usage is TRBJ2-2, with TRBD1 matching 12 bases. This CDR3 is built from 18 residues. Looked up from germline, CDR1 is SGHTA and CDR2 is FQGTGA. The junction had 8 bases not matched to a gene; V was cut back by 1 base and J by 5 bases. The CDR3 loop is CASSLISRDRGHTGELFF. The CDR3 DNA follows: TGTGCCAGCAGCTTAATATCTCGGGACAGGGGGCATACCGGGGAGCTGTTTTTT.

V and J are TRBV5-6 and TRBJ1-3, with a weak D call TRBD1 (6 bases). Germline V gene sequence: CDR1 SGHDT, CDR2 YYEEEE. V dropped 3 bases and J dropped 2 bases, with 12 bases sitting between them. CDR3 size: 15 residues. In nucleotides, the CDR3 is TGTGCCAGCAGCTACAGGGTTGGCACTGGAAACACCATATATTTT. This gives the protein CASSYRVGTGNTIYF.

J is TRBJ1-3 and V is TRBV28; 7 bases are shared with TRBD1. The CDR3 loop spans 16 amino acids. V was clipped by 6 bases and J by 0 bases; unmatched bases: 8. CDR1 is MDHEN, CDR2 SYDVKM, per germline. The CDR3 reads CASRAGTVSSGNTIYF. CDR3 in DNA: TGTGCCAGCAGGGCCGGGACAGTAAGCTCTGGAAACACCATATATTTT.

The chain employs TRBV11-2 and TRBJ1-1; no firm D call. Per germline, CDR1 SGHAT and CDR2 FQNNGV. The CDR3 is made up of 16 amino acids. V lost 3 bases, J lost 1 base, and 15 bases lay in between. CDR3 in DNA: TGTGCCAGCAGCTTTTCCTACCCCTCCCAGAACACTGAAGCTTTCTTT. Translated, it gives CASSFSYPSQNTEAFF.

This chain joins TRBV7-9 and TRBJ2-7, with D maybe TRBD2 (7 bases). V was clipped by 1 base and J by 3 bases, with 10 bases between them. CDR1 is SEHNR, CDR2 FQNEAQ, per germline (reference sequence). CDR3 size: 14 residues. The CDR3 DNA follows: TGTGCCAGCAGCTTAGGCGGGGGCAGCTACGAGCAGTACTTC. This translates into CASSLGGGSYEQYF.

CDR3: CASSIDRMYGYTF. The CDR3 coding sequence is TGTGCCAGCAGTATAGACAGAATGTATGGCTACACCTTC. J is TRBJ1-2 and V is TRBV12-3 or TRBV12-4; tentative D call: TRBD1 (5 bases). With 5 bases removed from V and 5 bases from J, the gap between germline ends came to 12 bases. This CDR3 contains 13 residues.

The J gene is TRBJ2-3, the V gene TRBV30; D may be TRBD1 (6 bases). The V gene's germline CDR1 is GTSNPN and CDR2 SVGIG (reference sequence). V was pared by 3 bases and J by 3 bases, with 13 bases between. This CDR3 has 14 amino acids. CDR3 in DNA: TGTGCCTGGAGCCGTCTAGGGGGAACAGATACGCAGTATTTT. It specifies CAWSRLGGTDTQYF.

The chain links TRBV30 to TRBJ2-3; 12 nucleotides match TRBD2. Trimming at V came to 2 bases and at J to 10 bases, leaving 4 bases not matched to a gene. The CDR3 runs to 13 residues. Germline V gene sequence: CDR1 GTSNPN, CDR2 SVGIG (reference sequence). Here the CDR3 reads CAWSSLAGGAQYF. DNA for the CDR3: TGTGCCTGGAGTTCTCTAGCGGGGGGGGCGCAGTATTTT. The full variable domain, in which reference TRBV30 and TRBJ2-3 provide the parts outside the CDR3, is SQTIHQWPATLVQPVGSPLSLECTVEGTSNPNLYWYRQAAGRGLQLLFYSVGIGQISSEVPQNLSASRPQDRQFILSSKKLLLSDSGFYLCAWSSLAGGAQYFGPGTRLTVL.

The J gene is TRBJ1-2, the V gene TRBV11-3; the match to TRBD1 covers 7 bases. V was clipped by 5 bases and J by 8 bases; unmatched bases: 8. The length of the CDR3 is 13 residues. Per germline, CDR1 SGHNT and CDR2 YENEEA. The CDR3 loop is CASSRYRGGGYTF. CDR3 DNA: TGTGCCAGCAGCAGATACAGGGGTGGCGGCTACACCTTC.

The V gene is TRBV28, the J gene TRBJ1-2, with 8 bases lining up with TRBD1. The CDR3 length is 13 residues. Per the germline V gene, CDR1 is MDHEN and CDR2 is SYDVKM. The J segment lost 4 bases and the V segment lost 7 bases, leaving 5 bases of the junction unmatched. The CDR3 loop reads CASIQGASYGYTF. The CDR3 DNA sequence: TGTGCCAGCATCCAGGGGGCGAGCTATGGCTACACCTTC.

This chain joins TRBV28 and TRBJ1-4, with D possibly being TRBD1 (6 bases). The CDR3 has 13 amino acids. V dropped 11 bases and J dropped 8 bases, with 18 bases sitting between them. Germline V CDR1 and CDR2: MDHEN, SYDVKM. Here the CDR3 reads CAVSGGAREKLFF. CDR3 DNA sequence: TGTGCCGTCTCGGGGGGGGCTCGCGAAAAACTGTTTTTT.

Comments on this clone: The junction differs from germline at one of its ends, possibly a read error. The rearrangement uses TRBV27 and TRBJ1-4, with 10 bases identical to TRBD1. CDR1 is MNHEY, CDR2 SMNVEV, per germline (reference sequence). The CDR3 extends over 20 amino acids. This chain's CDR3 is CASGLSDRGEIKRQNEKLFF. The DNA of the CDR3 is TGTGCCAGCGGTTTGTCGGACAGGGGGGAGATTAAGCGCCAAAATGAAAAACTGTTTTTT.

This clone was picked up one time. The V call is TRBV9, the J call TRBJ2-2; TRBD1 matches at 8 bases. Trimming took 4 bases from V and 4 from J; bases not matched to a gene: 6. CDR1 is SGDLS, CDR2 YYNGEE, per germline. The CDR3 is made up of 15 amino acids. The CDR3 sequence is CASSLGQGTTGELFF. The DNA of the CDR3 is TGTGCCAGCAGCCTCGGACAGGGAACCACCGGGGAGCTGTTTTTT.